Below are 20 T cell receptor beta chains sequenced from a single sample in a study of control samples from healthy donors and cancer patients. Using immunoSEQ multiplex PCR, the repertoire was profiled, and TCRdb retains in-frame clones only, with some absent. The table lists 150,000 to 180,000 clones, approximately 93% of them singletons. Source material: blood. The receptors shown here come from a man between 45 and 60 years old in good health.

This chain links TRBV9 with TRBJ2-4; TRBD2 matches at 10 bases. The CDR3 is 13 residues long. Germline CDR1 SGDLS, CDR2 YYNGEE. The V and J ends lost 0 bases and 9 bases, in that order; junction bases with no gene match: 0. CDR3 amino acids: CASSVEREGIQYF. CDR3 DNA: TGTGCCAGCAGCGTAGAGCGGGAGGGCATTCAGTACTTC. The full variable domain, with the rest looked up from reference TRBV9 and TRBJ2-4, is DSGVTQTPKHLITATGQRVTLRCSPRSGDLSVYWYQQSLDQGLQFLIQYYNGEERAKGNILERFSAQQFPDLHSELNLSSLELGDSALYFCASSVEREGIQYFGAGTRLSVL.

This chain links TRBV7-3 with TRBJ1-5; 7 bases match TRBD1. The V segment lost 1 base and the J segment 2 bases; nucleotides outside the gene matches: 11. The germline CDR1 and CDR2 sequences are SGHTA and FQGTGA. This CDR3 is built from 18 residues. CDR3 amino acids: CASSLKSDRWVGNQPQHF. The CDR3 DNA reads TGTGCCAGCAGCTTAAAGTCGGACAGGTGGGTAGGCAATCAGCCCCAGCATTTT.

This rearrangement joins TRBV5-1 to TRBJ1-4; 9 nucleotides agree with TRBD1. Germline-derived CDR1 and CDR2 are SGHRS and YFSETQ. V was pared by 0 bases and J by 8 bases, with 5 bases of the junction left unmatched. The CDR3 runs 15 residues. CDR3 bases: TGCGCCAGCAGCTTGGAAGGGACAGGGAGGGAAAAACTGTTTTTT. The encoded protein is CASSLEGTGREKLFF.

The rearrangement joins TRBV7-9 to TRBJ2-2; TRBD1 aligns across 7 bases. J lost 0 bases, V lost 2 bases, and 9 bases had no gene match. This CDR3 has 18 amino acids. Per the germline V gene, CDR1 is SEHNR and CDR2 is FQNEAQ (reference sequence). CDR3 coding DNA: TGTGCCAGCAGCTTATTTCACAGGGGAATCGCGAACACCGGGGAGCTGTTTTTT. The encoded protein is CASSLFHRGIANTGELFF.

This clone was found once. The chain links TRBV28 to TRBJ1-2; TRBD1 matches at 7 bases. The junction had 2 bases not matched to a gene; V was cut back by 1 base and J by 0 bases. The CDR3 has 15 residues. Germline loops: CDR1 MDHEN, CDR2 SYDVKM. DNA for the CDR3: TGTGCCAGCAGTTTATACGACAGGGCTAACTATGGCTACACCTTC. Translated: CASSLYDRANYGYTF.

This rearrangement joins TRBV27 to TRBJ2-2; D is undetermined. CDR1 and CDR2 (germline): MNHEY, SMNVEV (reference sequence). V shed 11 bases and J shed 4 bases, with 17 bases lying between them. The CDR3 contains 14 residues. The CDR3 DNA reads TGTGCCTCCGAGCCGGTATCGGGCACCGGGGAGCTGTTTTTT. Protein product: CASEPVSGTGELFF.

The J gene is TRBJ2-7, the V gene TRBV27, with D possibly matching TRBD1 (6 bases). V shed 1 base and J shed 2 bases, with 15 bases lying between them. Germline CDR1 and CDR2: MNHEY and SMNVEV (reference sequence). The length of the CDR3 is 16 residues. This CDR3 is CASSLFLTGNAYEQYF. Here the CDR3 DNA reads TGTGCCAGCAGTTTATTTCTAACAGGGAATGCCTACGAGCAGTACTTC.

This rearrangement joins TRBV19 to TRBJ1-5; D gene ambiguous. CDR1 is LNHDA, CDR2 SQIVND, per germline (reference sequence). The CDR3 runs to 13 residues. V was cut by 0 bases and J by 9 bases, with 9 bases left in between. CDR3 nucleotide sequence: TGTGCCAGTAGTATAGAGGGGTTTCGGCCCCAGCATTTT. Its protein product is CASSIEGFRPQHF.

V gene TRBV5-1 combines with J gene TRBJ2-3, with D perhaps matching TRBD1 (5 bases). Germline assignment: CDR1 SGHRS and CDR2 YFSETQ. The CDR3 runs 16 residues. The V gene lost 0 bases and the J gene lost 3 bases, with 14 bases spanning the gap. The CDR3 sequence: CASSLVSGLGTDTQYF. The DNA for the CDR3 is TGCGCCAGCAGCTTGGTCTCAGGGCTAGGGACAGATACGCAGTATTTT.

The chain couples TRBV24-1 to TRBJ1-2; tentative D call: TRBD1 (6 bases). Germline V CDR1 and CDR2: KGHDR, SFDVKD. Trimming cost V 3 bases and J 4 bases, with 14 bases left between them. The CDR3 is made up of 15 amino acids. The DNA for the CDR3 is TGTGCCACCAGTGATGGCCTAGGACAGTCCTATGGCTACACCTTC. It codes for CATSDGLGQSYGYTF.

This clone was seen a single time. V and J are TRBV11-2 and TRBJ2-5; the D gene could be TRBD1 or TRBD2 (5 bases each). Germline loops: CDR1 SGHAT, CDR2 FQNNGV. V lost 5 bases, J lost 2 bases, and 21 bases lay in between. This CDR3 has 17 amino acids. The CDR3 sequence: CASSLLIRDGLQETQYF. CDR3 DNA sequence: TGTGCCAGCAGCCTACTGATCCGGGACGGATTGCAAGAGACCCAGTACTTC.

This chain uses TRBV6-1 with TRBJ2-1; weak D call: TRBD2 (10 bases). The length of the CDR3 is 15 residues. CDR1 and CDR2 (germline): MNHNS, SASEGT. V was trimmed by 3 bases and J by 16 bases, leaving 25 bases between them. In DNA, the CDR3 is TGTGCCAGCAGTGAGACAGGGGGTAGCGGGAGGATTCGATTCTTC. Protein sequence: CASSETGGSGRIRFF.

The genes are TRBV27 and TRBJ1-6; 8 bases line up with TRBD1. V lost 5 bases and J lost 7; bases outside the gene matches: 7. This CDR3 has 15 amino acids. CDR1 and CDR2 (germline): MNHEY, SMNVEV (reference sequence). The CDR3 loop is CASSTAGGGNSPLHF. CDR3 DNA: TGTGCCAGCAGTACGGCAGGGGGCGGGAATTCACCCCTCCACTTT.

This clone was seen just once. The chain recombines TRBV7-9 with TRBJ1-6; TRBD1 agrees at 9 bases. The V gene end was trimmed by 5 bases and the J gene end by 7 bases; junction bases not matched to a gene: 6. The CDR3 extends over 15 amino acids. CDR1 and CDR2 (germline): SEHNR, FQNEAQ (reference sequence). The CDR3 here is CASSDGTGMNSPLHF. CDR3 nucleotide sequence: TGTGCCAGCAGCGACGGGACAGGGATGAATTCACCCCTCCACTTT.

V is TRBV7-9 and J is TRBJ2-3; a possible D gene is TRBD2 (6 bases). Per the germline V gene, CDR1 is SEHNR and CDR2 is FQNEAQ (reference sequence). This CDR3 is built from 15 residues. Trimming shortened V by 3 bases and J by 0 bases, and 10 bases separated the two germline ends. CDR3 DNA sequence: TGTGCCAGCAGCTTCCCGGGGGTTAGCACAGATACGCAGTATTTT. Translating it yields CASSFPGVSTDTQYF.

The rearrangement links TRBV3-1 (or the pseudogene TRBV3-2) to TRBJ2-1; D unclear. V was pared by 1 base and J by 7 bases, with 2 bases between. The CDR3 runs 11 residues. CDR1 and CDR2 (germline): LGHDT, YNNKEL (reference sequence). The CDR3, as DNA: TGTGCCAGCAGCCAAGGAAATGAGCAGTTCTTC. This sequence encodes CASSQGNEQFF.

The V call is TRBV6-5, the J call TRBJ1-6; a weak D match, TRBD1 (6 bases). There are 14 residues in the CDR3. Trimming cost V 6 bases and J 4 bases, with 10 bases left between them. Germline CDR1 is MNHEY and CDR2 is SVGAGI. The CDR3 region is CASRDRQYNSPLHF. The CDR3, as DNA: TGTGCCAGCAGGGACAGACAATATAATTCACCCCTCCACTTT.

This clone appeared once. This chain joins TRBV18 and TRBJ1-3; 7 nucleotides line up with TRBD1. The germline CDR1 and CDR2 sequences are KGHSH and LQKENI. CDR3 length: 14 amino acids. The junction had 5 bases not matched to a gene; V was cut back by 3 bases and J by 6 bases. The CDR3 DNA reads as TGTGCCAGCTCACCCGGGACAGAAACAAACACCATATATTTT. It is translated as CASSPGTETNTIYF. The variable domain in full, with the rest retrieved from reference TRBV18 and TRBJ1-3, is NAGVMQNPRHLVRRRGQEARLRCSPMKGHSHVYWYRQLPEEGLKFMVYLQKENIIDESGMPKERFSAEFPKEGPSILRIQQVVRGDSAAYFCASSPGTETNTIYFGEGSWLTVV.

V and J are TRBV5-1 and TRBJ2-6; D not certain. CDR1 is SGHRS, CDR2 YFSETQ, per germline. The CDR3 has 16 amino acids. V shed 4 bases and J shed 0 bases, with 11 bases lying between them. This CDR3 is CASSRDRASGANVLTF. DNA of the CDR3: TGCGCCAGCAGCAGAGATAGAGCCTCTGGGGCCAACGTCCTGACTTTC.

The chain combines TRBV30 with TRBJ2-1, with 9 nucleotides matching TRBD2. This CDR3 is built from 15 residues. V lost 0 bases, J lost 7 bases, and 7 bases stayed unmatched. CDR1 and CDR2 from the germline V gene are GTSNPN and SVGIG (reference sequence). In DNA, the CDR3 is TGTGCCTGGAGTGTAGGTTTAGCGGGAGCTAATGAGCAGTTCTTC. Its translation: CAWSVGLAGANEQFF. Complete variable domain (other parts from reference TRBV30 and TRBJ2-1): SQTIHQWPATLVQPVGSPLSLECTVEGTSNPNLYWYRQAAGRGLQLLFYSVGIGQISSEVPQNLSASRPQDRQFILSSKKLLLSDSGFYLCAWSVGLAGANEQFFGPGTRLTVL.